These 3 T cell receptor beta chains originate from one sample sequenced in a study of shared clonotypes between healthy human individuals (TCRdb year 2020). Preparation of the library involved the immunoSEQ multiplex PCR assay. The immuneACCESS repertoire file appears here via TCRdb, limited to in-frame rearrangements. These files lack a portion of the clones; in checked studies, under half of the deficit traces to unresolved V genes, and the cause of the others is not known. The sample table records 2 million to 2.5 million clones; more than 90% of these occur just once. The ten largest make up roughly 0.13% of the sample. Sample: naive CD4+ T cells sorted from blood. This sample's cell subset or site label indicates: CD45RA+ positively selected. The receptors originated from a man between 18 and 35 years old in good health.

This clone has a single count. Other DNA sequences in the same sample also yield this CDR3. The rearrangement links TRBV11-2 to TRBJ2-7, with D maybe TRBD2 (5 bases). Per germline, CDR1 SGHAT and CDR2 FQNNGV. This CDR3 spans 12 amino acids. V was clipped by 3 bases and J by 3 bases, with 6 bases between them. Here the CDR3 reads CASSLGSYEQYF. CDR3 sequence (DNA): TGTGCCAGCAGCTTGGGGAGCTACGAGCAGTACTTC. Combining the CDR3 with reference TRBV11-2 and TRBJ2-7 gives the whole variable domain EAGVAQSPRYKIIEKRQSVAFWCNPISGHATLYWYQQILGQGPKLLIQFQNNGVVDDSQLPKDRFSAERLKGVDSTLKIQPAKLEDSAVYLCASSLGSYEQYFGPGTRLTVT.

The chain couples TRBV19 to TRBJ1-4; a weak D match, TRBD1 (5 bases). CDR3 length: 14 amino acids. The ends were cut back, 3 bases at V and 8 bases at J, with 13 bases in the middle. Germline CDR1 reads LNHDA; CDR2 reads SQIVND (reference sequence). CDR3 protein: CASSIGQVKEKLFF. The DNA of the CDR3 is TGTGCCAGTAGTATCGGACAAGTCAAAGAAAAACTGTTTTTT.

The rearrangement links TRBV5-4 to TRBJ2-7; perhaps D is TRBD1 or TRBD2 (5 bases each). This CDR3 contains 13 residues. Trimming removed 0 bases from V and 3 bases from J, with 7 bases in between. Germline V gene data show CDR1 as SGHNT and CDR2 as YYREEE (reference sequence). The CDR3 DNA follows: TGTGCCAGCAGCTTGGGGGACGGCTACGAGCAGTACTTC. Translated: CASSLGDGYEQYF.